These T cell receptor beta chains were read from a single sample in a study of cytomegalovirus exposure and HLA in healthy donors. This table comes from immunoSEQ multiplex PCR, and its TCRdb copy is limited to in-frame clones, with some not included. Of fewer than 200,000 clones in the sample, roughly nine tenths are singletons; the top ten hold 0.2% to 0.3%. The source material was PBMCs. The origin of the receptors is a girl younger than two in good health and CMV-seronegative. CDR3s include the opening cysteine and the closing phenylalanine or tryptophan. D genes are given only for firm matches. Only some rows state a clone size, as once, few, many or a class for expanded clones.

14,.,TRBJ1-2,.,TRBV4-1,CASSQGRQPGGYTF,TGCGCCAGCAGCCAAGGTCGGCAGCCGGGTGGCTACACCTTC
15,.,TRBJ2-2,.,TRBV7-3,CASSFGGLSTGELFF,TGTGCCAGCAGCTTCGGGGGACTTTCCACCGGGGAGCTGTTTTTT
16,.,TRBJ2-7,TRBD1,TRBV6-1,CASSDHRGLLSYEQYF,TGTGCCAGCAGTGACCACAGGGGGCTTCTCTCCTACGAGCAGTACTTC
13,.,TRBJ2-1,.,TRBV6-5,CASSYRVSYEQFF,TGTGCCAGCAGTTACCGGGTTAGTTATGAGCAGTTCTTC
18,.,TRBJ2-1,.,TRBV7-6,CASSLVVAGTPPGGEQFF,TGTGCCAGCAGCTTAGTAGTTGCGGGAACCCCCCCAGGCGGTGAGCAGTTCTTC
11,.,TRBJ2-7,.,TRBV30,CAWTSYNEQYF,TGTGCCTGGACTAGTTATAACGAGCAGTACTTC
16,.,TRBJ2-2,TRBD2,TRBV30,CAWRAAGGLNTGELFF,TGTGCCTGGAGAGCAGCGGGGGGCTTGAACACCGGGGAGCTGTTTTTT
14,few,TRBJ2-4,TRBD1,TRBV7-9,CASSLGMTGDKLYF,TGTGCCAGCAGCTTAGGTATGACAGGGGACAAATTGTACTTC
15,once,TRBJ1-1,.,TRBV7-9,CASSLGVGGPTEAFF,TGTGCCAGCAGCTTAGGTGTTGGGGGCCCCACTGAAGCTTTCTTT
16,.,TRBJ2-1,.,TRBV5-6,CASSLFSWLVYNEQFF,TGTGCCAGCAGCTTATTTAGCTGGCTCGTTTACAATGAGCAGTTCTTC
14,.,TRBJ2-1,.,TRBV5-6,CASSLISKYNEQFF,TGTGCCAGCAGCCTAATATCAAAGTACAATGAGCAGTTCTTC
12,.,TRBJ1-2,.,TRBV19,CASSNSGYGYTF,TGTGCCAGTAGTAATTCAGGGTATGGCTACACCTTC
16,.,TRBJ2-1,TRBD2,TRBV4-1,CASSLTSSGGFNEQFF,TGCGCCAGCAGCCTTACTTCTAGCGGGGGTTTCAATGAGCAGTTCTTC
13,few,TRBJ2-7,.,TRBV5-5,CASSKGQTYEQYF,TGTGCCAGCAGCAAAGGACAGACCTACGAGCAGTACTTC
18,.,TRBJ1-5,.,TRBV7-8,CASSLGIWRRESNQPQHF,TGTGCCAGCAGCTTAGGGATTTGGCGGCGGGAAAGCAATCAGCCCCAGCATTTT
15,few,TRBJ2-7,TRBD1,TRBV9,CASSVGQGAPYEQYF,TGTGCCAGCAGCGTAGGTCAGGGGGCTCCCTACGAGCAGTACTTC
16,.,TRBJ2-1,.,TRBV9,CASSPRWGTSYNEQFF,TGTGCCAGCAGCCCCCGGTGGGGGACTTCCTACAATGAGCAGTTCTTC
15,.,TRBJ2-7,.,TRBV25-1,CASAAGTRIPYEQYF,TGTGCCAGTGCGGCCGGGACACGGATACCCTACGAGCAGTACTTC